This T cell receptor beta chain comes out of a study of blood T cells in healthy people across ages. A sample-barcoded 5' primer and a J-beta primer mix were used in a second PCR of about 6 to 11 cycles. A template-switch adaptor that had 12 random nucleotides put a tag on each cDNA molecule. TCRdb recomputed calls from the 5' RACE reads with MiXCR, one row per CDR3 protein. The profile covers some 1.5 million distinct CDR3 sequences, with under 30% appearing a single time and about 7.7% taken by the ten largest. V lost 11 bases and J lost 8; bases outside the gene matches: 11. Per germline, CDR1 MNHNS and CDR2 SASEGT. CDR3 length: 13 residues. This clonotype has only a few counts.

The sample was blood. The chain uses TRBV6-1 and TRBJ1-2; 10 bases map to TRBD1. This clonotype was obtained from a young woman in good health. CDR3 in amino acids: CAGTPGQGRGYTF. Written as DNA, the CDR3 is TGTGCCGGCACCCCGGGACAGGGGAGGGGCTACACCTTC.